This passage covers 7 T cell receptor beta chains from one sample sequenced in a study of T cells in placental villitis. The libraries were made with immunoSEQ v4. Data came from immunoSEQ multiplex PCR; TCRdb stores just in-frame clones and leaves some out. The data contain 3,000 to 4,000 clones, 60% to 80% of them singletons. Sequencing was carried out using placental tissue containing maternal and fetal cells. The source of these receptors is a human patient with infectious villitis; the placental T cells may come from both mother and fetus.

The V call is TRBV28, the J call TRBJ1-2; no firm D call. This CDR3 comprises 13 residues. From germline, CDR1 is MDHEN and CDR2 SYDVKM. Between the trimmed V and J ends, which lost 10 bases and 5 bases, there was a span of 17 bases. The CDR3 DNA is TGTGCCACAGCTTCTTTTGATAAGTATGGCTACACCTTC. It translates to CATASFDKYGYTF.

By sample fraction, this clone is large (0.1 to 1%). Different DNA sequences within this sample yield the same CDR3. The genes are TRBV28 and TRBJ2-7; unclear D gene. V lost 6 bases and J 4 bases, leaving 10 bases between the germline ends. The CDR3 is made up of 12 amino acids. The V gene's germline CDR1 is MDHEN and CDR2 SYDVKM. CDR3 sequence reads: CASSWVGYEQYF. CDR3 nucleotides: TGTGCCAGCAGCTGGGTCGGGTACGAGCAGTACTTC. Based on the CDR3 plus reference TRBV28 and TRBJ2-7, the full variable domain is DVKVTQSSRYLVKRTGEKVFLECVQDMDHENMFWYRQDPGLGLRLIYFSYDVKMKEKGDIPEGYSVSREKKERFSLILESASTNQTSMYLCASSWVGYEQYFGPGTRLTVT.

As regards this clone: A read error is possible here, since a much larger clone lies one base away. The CDR3 sequence: CTTNGGQGHTEAFF. The CDR3 nucleotides read TGTACCACAAACGGGGGACAGGGACACACTGAAGCTTTCTTT. This chain connects TRBV19 to TRBJ1-1; TRBD1 matches at 9 bases. CDR1 LNHDA and CDR2 SQIVND come from the germline V gene (reference sequence). The CDR3 has 14 amino acids.

This clone has just one count. This chain connects TRBV7-9 to TRBJ1-4; the match to TRBD1 covers 10 bases. Germline CDR1 reads SEHNR; CDR2 reads FQNEAQ (reference sequence). V gave up 11 bases and J gave up 0 bases; unmatched junction bases: 6. This CDR3 has 15 amino acids. The CDR3 DNA follows: TGTGCCTTCGCGGGACAGGGGACAACTAATGAAAAACTGTTTTTT. Protein: CAFAGQGTTNEKLFF.

J is TRBJ1-1 and V is TRBV14, with D unresolved. The CDR3 extends over 13 amino acids. V lost 5 bases and J lost 1, with 8 bases in between. CDR1 and CDR2 from the germline V gene are SGHDN and FVKESK. The CDR3 bases are TGTGCCAGCAGCGCGAAATGGAACACTGAAGCTTTCTTT. It specifies CASSAKWNTEAFF.

The rearrangement uses TRBV18 and TRBJ1-1; D call uncertain. The CDR3 covers 15 residues. Germline-derived CDR1 and CDR2 are KGHSH and LQKENI. The ends were cut back, 4 bases at V and 0 bases at J, with 12 bases in the middle. The CDR3 nucleotides are TGTGCCAGCTCACGCGAGACATCTATGAACACTGAAGCTTTCTTT. Its protein product is CASSRETSMNTEAFF.

The chain couples TRBV5-1 to TRBJ2-1; D may be TRBD1 (5 bases). In germline, CDR1 is SGHRS, CDR2 YFSETQ. There are 16 residues in the CDR3. Trimming stripped 5 bases from V and 6 bases from J, with 21 bases between. CDR3 amino acids: CASRRQGAVGINEQFF. The CDR3 bases are TGCGCCAGCAGACGTCAAGGGGCTGTGGGAATCAATGAGCAGTTCTTC.